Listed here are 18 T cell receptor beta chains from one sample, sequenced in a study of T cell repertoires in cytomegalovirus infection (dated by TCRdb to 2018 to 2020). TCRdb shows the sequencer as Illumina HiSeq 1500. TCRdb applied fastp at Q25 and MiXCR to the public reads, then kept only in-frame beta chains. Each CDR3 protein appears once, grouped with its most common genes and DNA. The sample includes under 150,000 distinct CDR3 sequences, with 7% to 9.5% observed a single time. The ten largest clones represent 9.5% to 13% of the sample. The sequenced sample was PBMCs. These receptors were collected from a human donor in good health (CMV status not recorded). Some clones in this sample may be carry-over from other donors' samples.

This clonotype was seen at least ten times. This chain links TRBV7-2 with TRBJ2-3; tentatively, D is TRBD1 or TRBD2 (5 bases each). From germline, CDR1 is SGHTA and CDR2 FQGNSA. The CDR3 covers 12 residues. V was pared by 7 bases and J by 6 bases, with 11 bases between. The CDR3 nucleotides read TGTGCCAGCAATGTCGGGGCCGATACGCAGTATTTT. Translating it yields CASNVGADTQYF. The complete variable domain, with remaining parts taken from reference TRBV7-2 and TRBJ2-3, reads GAGVSQSPSNKVTEKGKDVELRCDPISGHTALYWYRQSLGQGLEFLIYFQGNSAPDKSGLPSDRFSAERTGGSVSTLTIQRTQQEDSAVYLCASNVGADTQYFGPGTRLTVL.

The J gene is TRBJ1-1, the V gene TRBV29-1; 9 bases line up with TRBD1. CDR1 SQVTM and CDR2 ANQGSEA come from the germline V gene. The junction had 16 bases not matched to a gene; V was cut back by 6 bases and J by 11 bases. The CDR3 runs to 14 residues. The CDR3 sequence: CSVDPGQGRGKAFF. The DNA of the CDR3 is TGCAGCGTGGATCCGGGACAGGGTCGGGGTAAGGCTTTCTTT.

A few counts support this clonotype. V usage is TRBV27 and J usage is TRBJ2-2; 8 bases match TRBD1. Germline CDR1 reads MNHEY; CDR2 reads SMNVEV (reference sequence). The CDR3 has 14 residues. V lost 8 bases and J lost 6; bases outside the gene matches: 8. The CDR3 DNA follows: TGTGCCAGCCTCGGGACAGGTCGTTCCGGGGAGCTGTTTTTT. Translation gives CASLGTGRSGELFF.

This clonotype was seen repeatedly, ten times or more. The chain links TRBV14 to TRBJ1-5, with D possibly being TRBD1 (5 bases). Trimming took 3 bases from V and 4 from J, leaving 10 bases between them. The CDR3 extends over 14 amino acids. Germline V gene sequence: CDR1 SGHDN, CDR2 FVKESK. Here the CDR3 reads CASSQAGLNQPQHF. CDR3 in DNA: TGTGCCAGCAGCCAGGCAGGGTTAAATCAGCCCCAGCATTTT.

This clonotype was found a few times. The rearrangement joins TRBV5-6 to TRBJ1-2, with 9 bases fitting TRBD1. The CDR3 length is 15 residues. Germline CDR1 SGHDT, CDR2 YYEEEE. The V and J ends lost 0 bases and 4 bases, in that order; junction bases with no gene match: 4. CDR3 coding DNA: TGTGCCAGCAGCTTGGACAGGGGGCGAGGCTATGGCTACACCTTC. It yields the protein CASSLDRGRGYGYTF.

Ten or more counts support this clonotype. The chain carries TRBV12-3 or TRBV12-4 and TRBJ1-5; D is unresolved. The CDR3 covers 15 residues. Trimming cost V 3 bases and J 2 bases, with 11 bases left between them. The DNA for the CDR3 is TGTGCCAGCAGTTTGGGAGGGAGGGGCAATCAGCCCCAGCATTTT. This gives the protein CASSLGGRGNQPQHF.

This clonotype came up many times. This chain's CDR3 is CASSYAQGVEAFF. CDR3 bases: TGTGCCAGCAGTTACGCACAGGGGGTAGAAGCTTTCTTT. The V gene is TRBV6-5, the J gene TRBJ1-1; 8 bases fit TRBD1. This CDR3 is 13 amino acids long. Germline lookup yields CDR1 MNHEY and CDR2 SVGAGI. Germline trimming cut 2 bases from V and 8 bases from J; bases unmatched to any gene: 4.

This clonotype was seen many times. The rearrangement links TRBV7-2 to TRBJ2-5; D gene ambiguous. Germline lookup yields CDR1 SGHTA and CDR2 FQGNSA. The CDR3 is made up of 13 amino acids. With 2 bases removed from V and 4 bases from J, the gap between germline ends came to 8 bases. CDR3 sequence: CASSLKRRETQYF. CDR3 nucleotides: TGTGCCAGCAGCTTAAAGAGGAGAGAGACCCAGTACTTC.

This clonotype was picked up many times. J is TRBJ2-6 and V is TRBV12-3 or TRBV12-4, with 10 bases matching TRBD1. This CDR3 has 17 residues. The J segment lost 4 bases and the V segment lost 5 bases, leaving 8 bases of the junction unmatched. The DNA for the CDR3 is TGTGCCAGCAGTCCGGGGACAGGGGTAGCCGGGGCCAACGTCCTGACTTTC. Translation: CASSPGTGVAGANVLTF.

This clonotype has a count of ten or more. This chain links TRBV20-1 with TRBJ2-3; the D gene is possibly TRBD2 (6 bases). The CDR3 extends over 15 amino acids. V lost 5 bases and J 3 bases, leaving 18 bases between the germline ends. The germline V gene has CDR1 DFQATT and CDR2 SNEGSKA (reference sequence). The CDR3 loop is CSAGGTRDFTDTQYF. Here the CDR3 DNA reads TGCAGTGCTGGCGGGACCCGGGATTTTACAGATACGCAGTATTTT.

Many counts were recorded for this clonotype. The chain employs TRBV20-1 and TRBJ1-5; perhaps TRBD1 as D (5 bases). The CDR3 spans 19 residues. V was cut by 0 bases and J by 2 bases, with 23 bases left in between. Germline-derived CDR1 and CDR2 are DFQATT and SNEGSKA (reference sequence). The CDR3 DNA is TGCAGTGCTAGAGATCCTGGGCAGGGATGGGGCATGGGCAATCAGCCCCAGCATTTT. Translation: CSARDPGQGWGMGNQPQHF.

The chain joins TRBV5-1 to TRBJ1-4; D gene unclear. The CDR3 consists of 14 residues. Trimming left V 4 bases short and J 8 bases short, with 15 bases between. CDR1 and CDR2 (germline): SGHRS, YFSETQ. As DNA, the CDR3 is TGCGCCAGCAGCCTCGGTTACCCCAGAGAAAAACTGTTTTTT. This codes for CASSLGYPREKLFF.

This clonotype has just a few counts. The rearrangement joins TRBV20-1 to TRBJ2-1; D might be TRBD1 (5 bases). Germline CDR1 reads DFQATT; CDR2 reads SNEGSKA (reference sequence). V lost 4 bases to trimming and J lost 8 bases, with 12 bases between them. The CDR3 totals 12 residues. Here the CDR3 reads CSAKGVIYEQFF. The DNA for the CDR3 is TGCAGTGCTAAAGGGGTCATATATGAGCAGTTCTTC.

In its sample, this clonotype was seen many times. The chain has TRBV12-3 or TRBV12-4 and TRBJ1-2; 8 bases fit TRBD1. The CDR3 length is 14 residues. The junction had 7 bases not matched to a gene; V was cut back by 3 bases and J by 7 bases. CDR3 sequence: CASSLPQGAVGYTF. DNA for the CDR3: TGTGCCAGCAGTTTGCCTCAGGGGGCCGTTGGCTACACCTTC.

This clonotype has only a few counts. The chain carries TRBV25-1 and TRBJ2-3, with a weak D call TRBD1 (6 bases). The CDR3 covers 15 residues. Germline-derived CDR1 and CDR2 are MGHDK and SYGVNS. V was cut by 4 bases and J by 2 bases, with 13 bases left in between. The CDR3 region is CASSAGQSNTDTQYF. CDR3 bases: TGTGCCAGCAGTGCAGGACAGTCCAACACAGATACGCAGTATTTT. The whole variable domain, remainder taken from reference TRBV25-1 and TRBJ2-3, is EADIYQTPRYLVIGTGKKITLECSQTMGHDKMYWYQQDPGMELHLIHYSYGVNSTEKGDLSSESTVSRIRTEHFPLTLESARPSHTSQYLCASSAGQSNTDTQYFGPGTRLTVL.

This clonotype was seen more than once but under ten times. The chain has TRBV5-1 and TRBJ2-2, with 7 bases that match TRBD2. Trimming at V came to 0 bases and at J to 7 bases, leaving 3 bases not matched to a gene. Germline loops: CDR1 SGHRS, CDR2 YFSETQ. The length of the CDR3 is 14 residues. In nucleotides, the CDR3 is TGCGCCAGCAGCTTGGCCCTAGCGGACGGGGAGCTGTTTTTT. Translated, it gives CASSLALADGELFF.

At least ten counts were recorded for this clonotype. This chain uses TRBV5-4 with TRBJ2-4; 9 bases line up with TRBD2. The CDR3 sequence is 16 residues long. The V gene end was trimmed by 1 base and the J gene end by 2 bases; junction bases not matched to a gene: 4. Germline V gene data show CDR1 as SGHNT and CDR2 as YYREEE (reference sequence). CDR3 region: CASSLSSGGSKNIQYF. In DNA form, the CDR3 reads TGTGCCAGCAGCTTGTCGAGCGGGGGGTCCAAAAACATTCAGTACTTC. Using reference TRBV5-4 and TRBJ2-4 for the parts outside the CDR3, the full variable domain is ETGVTQSPTHLIKTRGQQVTLRCSSQSGHNTVSWYQQALGQGPQFIFQYYREEENGRGNFPPRFSGLQFPNYSSELNVNALELDDSALYLCASSLSSGGSKNIQYFGAGTRLSVL.

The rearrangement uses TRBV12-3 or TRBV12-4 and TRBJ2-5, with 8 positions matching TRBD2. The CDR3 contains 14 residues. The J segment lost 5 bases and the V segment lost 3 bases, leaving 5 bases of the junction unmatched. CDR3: CASSFFSGGETQYF. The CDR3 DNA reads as TGTGCCAGCAGTTTTTTCAGCGGGGGTGAGACCCAGTACTTC.